This T cell receptor (beta chain) is drawn from a study of blood T cells in healthy people across ages. The CDR3 sequence is 13 residues long. Germline assignment: CDR1 SQVTM and CDR2 ANQGSEA. Between the trimmed V and J ends, which lost 6 bases and 0 bases, there was a span of 11 bases. The draw of peripheral blood yielded ten milliliters from each donor. Isolation of PBMCs gave at least 6.5 million cells per sample. Combining a sample-barcoded 5' primer with a J-beta primer mix, a second PCR ran for roughly 7 to 12 cycles. TCRdb called the 5' RACE reads again in MiXCR, with one record for every CDR3 protein. The sample holds more than 500,000 distinct CDR3 sequences, around 27% seen once. The sample was also linked to a second study, of T cells of mothers and their children. As that study records: Each mother gave over 8.5 million TCR beta CDR3 reads; each child, several million. No T cell clones of persistent microchimeric origin were detected.

Specimen: blood. J is TRBJ1-1 and V is TRBV29-1; D might be TRBD1 (5 bases). The receptor was derived from a boy younger than 10 in good health. This CDR3 is CSVQANLNTEAFF. DNA for the CDR3: TGCAGCGTACAGGCGAATTTGAACACTGAAGCTTTCTTT.